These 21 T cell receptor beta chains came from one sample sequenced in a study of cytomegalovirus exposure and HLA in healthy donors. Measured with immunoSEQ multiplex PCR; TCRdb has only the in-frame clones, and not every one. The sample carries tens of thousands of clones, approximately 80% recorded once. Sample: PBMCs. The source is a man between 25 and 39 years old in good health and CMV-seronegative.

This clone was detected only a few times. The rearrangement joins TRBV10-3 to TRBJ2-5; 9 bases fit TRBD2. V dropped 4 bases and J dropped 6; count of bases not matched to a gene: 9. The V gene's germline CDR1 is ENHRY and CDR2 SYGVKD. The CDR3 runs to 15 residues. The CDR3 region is CAISGSAGGPKTQYF. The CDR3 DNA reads TGTGCCATCAGTGGCTCGGCGGGGGGGCCCAAGACCCAGTACTTC.

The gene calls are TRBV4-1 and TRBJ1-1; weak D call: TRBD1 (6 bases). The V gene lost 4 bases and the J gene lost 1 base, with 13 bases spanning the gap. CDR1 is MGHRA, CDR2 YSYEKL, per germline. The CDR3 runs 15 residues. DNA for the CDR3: TGCGCCAGCAGCCTAAAGGGGGGGGAGAACACTGAAGCTTTCTTT. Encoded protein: CASSLKGGENTEAFF.

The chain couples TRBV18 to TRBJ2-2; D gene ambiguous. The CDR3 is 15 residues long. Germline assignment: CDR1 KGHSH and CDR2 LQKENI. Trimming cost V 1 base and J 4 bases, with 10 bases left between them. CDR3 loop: CASSPLVEATGELFF. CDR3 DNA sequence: TGTGCCAGCTCACCACTAGTTGAGGCCACCGGGGAGCTGTTTTTT.

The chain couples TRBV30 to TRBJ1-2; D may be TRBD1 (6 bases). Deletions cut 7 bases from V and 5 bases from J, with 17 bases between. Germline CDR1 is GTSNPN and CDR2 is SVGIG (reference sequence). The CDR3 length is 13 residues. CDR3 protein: CALNQQGGYGYTF. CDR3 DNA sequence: TGTGCCTTGAATCAACAGGGAGGGTATGGCTACACCTTC. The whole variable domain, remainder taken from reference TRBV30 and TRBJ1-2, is SQTIHQWPATLVQPVGSPLSLECTVEGTSNPNLYWYRQAAGRGLQLLFYSVGIGQISSEVPQNLSASRPQDRQFILSSKKLLLSDSGFYLCALNQQGGYGYTFGSGTRLTVV.

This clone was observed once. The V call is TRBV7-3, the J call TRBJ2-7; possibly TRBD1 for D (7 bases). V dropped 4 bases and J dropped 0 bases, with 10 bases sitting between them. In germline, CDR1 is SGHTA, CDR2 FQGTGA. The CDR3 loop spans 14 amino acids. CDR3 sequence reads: CASSSGGSSYEQYF. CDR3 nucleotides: TGTGCCAGCAGCTCAGGGGGGTCCTCCTACGAGCAGTACTTC.

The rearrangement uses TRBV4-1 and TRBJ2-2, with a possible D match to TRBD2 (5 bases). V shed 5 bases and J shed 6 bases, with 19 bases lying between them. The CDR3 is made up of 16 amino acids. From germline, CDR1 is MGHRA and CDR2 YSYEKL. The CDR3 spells CASSLFSGSNAGELFF. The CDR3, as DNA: TGCGCCAGCAGCTTGTTTTCGGGGAGCAACGCCGGGGAGCTGTTTTTT.

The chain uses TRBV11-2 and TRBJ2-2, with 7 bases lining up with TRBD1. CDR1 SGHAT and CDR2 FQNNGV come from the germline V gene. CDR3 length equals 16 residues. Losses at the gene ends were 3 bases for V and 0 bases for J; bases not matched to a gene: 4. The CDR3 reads CASSLRGQSNTGELFF. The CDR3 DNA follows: TGTGCCAGCAGCTTGAGGGGACAGTCGAACACCGGGGAGCTGTTTTTT.

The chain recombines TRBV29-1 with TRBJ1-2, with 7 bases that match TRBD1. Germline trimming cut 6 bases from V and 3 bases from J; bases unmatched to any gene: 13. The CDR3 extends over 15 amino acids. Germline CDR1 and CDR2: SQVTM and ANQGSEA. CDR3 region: CSVAGNRGLDYGYTF. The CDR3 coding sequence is TGCAGCGTCGCTGGGAACAGGGGCTTAGACTATGGCTACACCTTC.

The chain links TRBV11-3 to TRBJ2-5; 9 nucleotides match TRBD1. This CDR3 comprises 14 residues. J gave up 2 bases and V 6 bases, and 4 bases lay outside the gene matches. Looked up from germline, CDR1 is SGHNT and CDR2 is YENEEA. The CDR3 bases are TGTGCCAGCAGACAGGGGGCGGGTCAAGAGACCCAGTACTTC. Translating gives CASRQGAGQETQYF.

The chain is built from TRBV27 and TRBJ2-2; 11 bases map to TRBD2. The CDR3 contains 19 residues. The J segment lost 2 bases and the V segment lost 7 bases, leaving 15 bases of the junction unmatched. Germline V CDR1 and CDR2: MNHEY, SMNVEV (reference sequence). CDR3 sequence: CASTTIRLAGKFNTGELFF. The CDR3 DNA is TGTGCCAGCACCACCATTCGACTAGCGGGAAAATTTAACACCGGGGAGCTGTTTTTT.

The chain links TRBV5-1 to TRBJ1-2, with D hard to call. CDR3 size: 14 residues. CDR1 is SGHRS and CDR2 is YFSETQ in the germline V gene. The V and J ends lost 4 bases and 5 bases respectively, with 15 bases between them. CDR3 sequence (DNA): TGCGCCAGCAGCGGCGAGTCCTTCGGGTATGGCTACACCTTC. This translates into CASSGESFGYGYTF.

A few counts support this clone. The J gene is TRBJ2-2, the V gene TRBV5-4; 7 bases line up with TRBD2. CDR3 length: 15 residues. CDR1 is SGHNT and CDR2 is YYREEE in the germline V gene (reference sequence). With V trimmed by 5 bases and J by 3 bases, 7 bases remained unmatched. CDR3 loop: CASSWEGRDTGELFF. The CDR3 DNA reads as TGTGCCAGCAGTTGGGAGGGCCGGGACACCGGGGAGCTGTTTTTT.

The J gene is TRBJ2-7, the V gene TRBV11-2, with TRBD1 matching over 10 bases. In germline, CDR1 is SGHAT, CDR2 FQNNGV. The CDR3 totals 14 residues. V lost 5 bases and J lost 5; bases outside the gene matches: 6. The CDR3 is CASSLRDRGHEQYF. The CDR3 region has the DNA TGTGCCAGCAGCCTCCGGGACAGGGGCCACGAGCAGTACTTC. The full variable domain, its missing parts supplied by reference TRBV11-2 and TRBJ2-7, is EAGVAQSPRYKIIEKRQSVAFWCNPISGHATLYWYQQILGQGPKLLIQFQNNGVVDDSQLPKDRFSAERLKGVDSTLKIQPAKLEDSAVYLCASSLRDRGHEQYFGPGTRLTVT.

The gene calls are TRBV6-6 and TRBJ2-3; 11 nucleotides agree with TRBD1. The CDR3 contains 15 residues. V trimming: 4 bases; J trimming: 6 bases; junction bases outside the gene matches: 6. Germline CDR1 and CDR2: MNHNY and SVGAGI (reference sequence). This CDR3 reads CASSSLDRGRDTQYF. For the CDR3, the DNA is TGTGCCAGCAGTTCTCTGGACAGGGGGCGGGATACGCAGTATTTT.

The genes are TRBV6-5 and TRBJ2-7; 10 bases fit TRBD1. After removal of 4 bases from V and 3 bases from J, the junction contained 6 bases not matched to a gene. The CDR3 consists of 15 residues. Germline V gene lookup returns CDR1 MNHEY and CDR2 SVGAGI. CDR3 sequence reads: CASSWSGTGDYEQYF. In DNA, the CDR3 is TGTGCCAGCAGTTGGTCCGGGACAGGGGACTACGAGCAGTACTTC.

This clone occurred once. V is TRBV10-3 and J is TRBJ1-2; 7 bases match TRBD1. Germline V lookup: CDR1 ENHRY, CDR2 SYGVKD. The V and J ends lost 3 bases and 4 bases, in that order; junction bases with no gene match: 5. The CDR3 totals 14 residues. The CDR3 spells CAISEGGGSYGYTF. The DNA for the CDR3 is TGTGCCATCAGTGAAGGGGGCGGCTCCTATGGCTACACCTTC.

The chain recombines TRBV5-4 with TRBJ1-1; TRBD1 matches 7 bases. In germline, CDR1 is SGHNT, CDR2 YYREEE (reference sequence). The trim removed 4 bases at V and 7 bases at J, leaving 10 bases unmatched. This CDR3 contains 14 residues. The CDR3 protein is CASSQNRGPGEAFF. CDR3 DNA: TGTGCCAGCAGCCAGAACAGGGGCCCCGGTGAAGCTTTCTTT.

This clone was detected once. The CDR3 region is CASSLTGYGVPSSGNTIYF. DNA of the CDR3: TGCGCCAGCAGCCTGACCGGATACGGGGTACCCAGCTCTGGAAACACCATATATTTT. The gene calls are TRBV5-1 and TRBJ1-3; D unresolved. This CDR3 spans 19 amino acids. V shed 4 bases and J shed 0 bases, with 23 bases lying between them. The germline V gene encodes CDR1 SGHRS and CDR2 YFSETQ.

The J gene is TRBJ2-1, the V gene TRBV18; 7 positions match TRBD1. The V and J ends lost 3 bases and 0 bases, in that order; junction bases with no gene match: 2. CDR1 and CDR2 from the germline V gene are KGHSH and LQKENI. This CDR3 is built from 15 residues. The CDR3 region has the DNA TGTGCCAGCTCACCGAGGACAGGCTCCTACAATGAGCAGTTCTTC. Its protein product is CASSPRTGSYNEQFF.

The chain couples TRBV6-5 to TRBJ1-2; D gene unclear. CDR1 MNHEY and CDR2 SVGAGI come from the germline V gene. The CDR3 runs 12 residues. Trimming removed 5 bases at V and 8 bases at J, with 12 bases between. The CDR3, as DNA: TGTGCCAGCAGTGTTCAAGGCGGCGGCTACACCTTC. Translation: CASSVQGGGYTF.

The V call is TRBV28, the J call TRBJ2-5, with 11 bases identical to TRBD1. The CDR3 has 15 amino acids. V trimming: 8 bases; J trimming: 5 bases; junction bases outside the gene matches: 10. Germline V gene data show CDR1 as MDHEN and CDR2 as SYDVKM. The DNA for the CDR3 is TGTGCCAGCCGCGGCGGACAGGGGGCGTGGGAGACCCAGTACTTC. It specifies CASRGGQGAWETQYF.